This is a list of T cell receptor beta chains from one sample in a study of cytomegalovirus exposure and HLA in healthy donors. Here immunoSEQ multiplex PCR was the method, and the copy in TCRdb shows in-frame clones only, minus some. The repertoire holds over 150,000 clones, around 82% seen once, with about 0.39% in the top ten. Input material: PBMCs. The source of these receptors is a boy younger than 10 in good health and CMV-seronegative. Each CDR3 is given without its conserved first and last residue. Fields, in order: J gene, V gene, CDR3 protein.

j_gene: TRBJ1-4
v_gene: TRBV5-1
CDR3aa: ASSLFPGLGEKLF

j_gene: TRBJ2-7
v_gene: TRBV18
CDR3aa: ASSPRSYEQY

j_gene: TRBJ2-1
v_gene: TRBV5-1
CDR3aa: ASSPGLAHDEQF

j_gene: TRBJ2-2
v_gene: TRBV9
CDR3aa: ASSEELAVNTGELF

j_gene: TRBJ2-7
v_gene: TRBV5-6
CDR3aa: ASSFALTREQY

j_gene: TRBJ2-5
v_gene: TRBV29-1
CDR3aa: SVRTGGQETQY

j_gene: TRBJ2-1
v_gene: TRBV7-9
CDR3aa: ASSLDSYNEQF

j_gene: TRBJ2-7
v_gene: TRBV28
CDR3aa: ASTQGGYSPGYEQY

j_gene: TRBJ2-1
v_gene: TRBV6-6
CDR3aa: ASSYSGHLSYNEQF

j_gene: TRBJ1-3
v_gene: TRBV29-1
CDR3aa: SVELSGGGNTIY

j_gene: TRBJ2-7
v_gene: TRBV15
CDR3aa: ATSKQGAGEQY

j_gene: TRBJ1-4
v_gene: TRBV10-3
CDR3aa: AISNKGPAGSNEKLF

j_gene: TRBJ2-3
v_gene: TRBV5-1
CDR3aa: ASSRGTSGVPTDTQY

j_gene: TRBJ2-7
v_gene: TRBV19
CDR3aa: ASRGAVSYEQY

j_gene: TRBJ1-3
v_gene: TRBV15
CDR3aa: ATSRDTGRWVNTIY

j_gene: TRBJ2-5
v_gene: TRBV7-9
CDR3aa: AGTLGQTFQETQY

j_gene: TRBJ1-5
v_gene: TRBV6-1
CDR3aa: ASSEMPASGPQH

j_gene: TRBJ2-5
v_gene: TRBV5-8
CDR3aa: ASRTRTSLETQY

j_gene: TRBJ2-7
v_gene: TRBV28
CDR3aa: ASSLSSRPGYEQY

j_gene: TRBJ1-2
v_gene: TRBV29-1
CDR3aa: SVAGTAGYGYT

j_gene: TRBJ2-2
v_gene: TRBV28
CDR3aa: ASTLTSGHTGELF

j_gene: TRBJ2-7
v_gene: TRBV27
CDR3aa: ASSARLAQTYEQY

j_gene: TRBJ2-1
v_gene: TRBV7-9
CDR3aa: ASSKQGANEQF

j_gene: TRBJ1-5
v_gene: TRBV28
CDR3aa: ASTTGTGYSNQPQH

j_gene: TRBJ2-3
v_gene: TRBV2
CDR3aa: ASSADGRGGDTQY

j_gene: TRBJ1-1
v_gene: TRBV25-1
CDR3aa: ASSDAGRRTEAF